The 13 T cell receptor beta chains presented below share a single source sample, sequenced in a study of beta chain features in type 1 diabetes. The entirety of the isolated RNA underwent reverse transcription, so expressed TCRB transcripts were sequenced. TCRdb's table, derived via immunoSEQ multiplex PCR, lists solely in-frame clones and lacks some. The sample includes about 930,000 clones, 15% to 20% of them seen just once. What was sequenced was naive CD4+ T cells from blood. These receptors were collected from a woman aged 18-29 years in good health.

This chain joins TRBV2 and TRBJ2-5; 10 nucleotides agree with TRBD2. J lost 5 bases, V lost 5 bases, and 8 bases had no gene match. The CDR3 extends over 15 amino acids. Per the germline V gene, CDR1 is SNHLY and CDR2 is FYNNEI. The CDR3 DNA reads TGTGCCAGCAGTAGTTCTACTAGCGGGACGGAGACCCAGTACTTC. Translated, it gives CASSSSTSGTETQYF.

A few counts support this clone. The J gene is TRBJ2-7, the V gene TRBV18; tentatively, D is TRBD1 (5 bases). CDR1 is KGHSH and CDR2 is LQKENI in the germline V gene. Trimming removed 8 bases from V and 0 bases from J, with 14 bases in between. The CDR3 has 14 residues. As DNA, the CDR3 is TGTGCCAGCGTCCTTGACAGACACTCCTACGAGCAGTACTTC. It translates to CASVLDRHSYEQYF.

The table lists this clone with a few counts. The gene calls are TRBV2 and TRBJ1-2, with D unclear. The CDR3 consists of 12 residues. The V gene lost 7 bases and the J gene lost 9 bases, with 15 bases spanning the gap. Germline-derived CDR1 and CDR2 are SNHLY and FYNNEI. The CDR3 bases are TGTGCCAGCAATAAGGGTTTTGAGAGCTACACCTTC. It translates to CASNKGFESYTF.

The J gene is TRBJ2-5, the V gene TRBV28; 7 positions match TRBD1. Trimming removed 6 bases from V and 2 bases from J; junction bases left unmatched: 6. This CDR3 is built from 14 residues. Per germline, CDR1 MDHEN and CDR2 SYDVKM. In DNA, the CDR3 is TGTGCCAGCAGCCCGGGACAGCAACAAGAGACCCAGTACTTC. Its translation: CASSPGQQQETQYF. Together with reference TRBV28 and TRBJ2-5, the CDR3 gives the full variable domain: DVKVTQSSRYLVKRTGEKVFLECVQDMDHENMFWYRQDPGLGLRLIYFSYDVKMKEKGDIPEGYSVSREKKERFSLILESASTNQTSMYLCASSPGQQQETQYFGPGTRLLVL.

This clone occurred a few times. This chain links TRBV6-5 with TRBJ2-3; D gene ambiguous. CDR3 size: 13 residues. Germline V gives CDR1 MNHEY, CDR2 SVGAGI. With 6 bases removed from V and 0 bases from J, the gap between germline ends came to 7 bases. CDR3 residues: CASRLSSTDTQYF. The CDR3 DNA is TGTGCCAGCAGGCTAAGTAGCACAGATACGCAGTATTTT.

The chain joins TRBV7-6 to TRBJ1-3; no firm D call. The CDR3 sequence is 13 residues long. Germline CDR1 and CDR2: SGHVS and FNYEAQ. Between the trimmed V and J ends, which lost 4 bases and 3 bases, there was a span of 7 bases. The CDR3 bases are TGTGCCAGCAGCTCCCTACTTGGAAACACCATATATTTT. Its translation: CASSSLLGNTIYF.

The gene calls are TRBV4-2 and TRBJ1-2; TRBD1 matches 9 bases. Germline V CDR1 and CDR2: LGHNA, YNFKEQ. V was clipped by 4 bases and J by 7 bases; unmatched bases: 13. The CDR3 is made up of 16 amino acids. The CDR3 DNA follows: TGTGCCAGCAGCCCGCAAACAGGGGGCGTATTAAGTGGCTACACCTTC. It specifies CASSPQTGGVLSGYTF.

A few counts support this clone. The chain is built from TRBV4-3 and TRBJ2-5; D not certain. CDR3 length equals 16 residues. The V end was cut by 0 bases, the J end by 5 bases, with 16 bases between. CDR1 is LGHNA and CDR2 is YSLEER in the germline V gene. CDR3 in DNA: TGCGCCAGCAGCCAAGAAATCGACGAGCTTAACGAGACCCAGTACTTC. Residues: CASSQEIDELNETQYF.

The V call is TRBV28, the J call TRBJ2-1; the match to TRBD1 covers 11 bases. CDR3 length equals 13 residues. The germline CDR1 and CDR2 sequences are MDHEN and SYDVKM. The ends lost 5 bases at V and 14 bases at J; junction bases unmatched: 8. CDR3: CASSAGTGGLKFF. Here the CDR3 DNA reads TGTGCCAGCAGTGCCGGGACAGGGGGATTAAAGTTCTTC. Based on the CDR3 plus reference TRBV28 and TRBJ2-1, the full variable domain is DVKVTQSSRYLVKRTGEKVFLECVQDMDHENMFWYRQDPGLGLRLIYFSYDVKMKEKGDIPEGYSVSREKKERFSLILESASTNQTSMYLCASSAGTGGLKFFGPGTRLTVL.

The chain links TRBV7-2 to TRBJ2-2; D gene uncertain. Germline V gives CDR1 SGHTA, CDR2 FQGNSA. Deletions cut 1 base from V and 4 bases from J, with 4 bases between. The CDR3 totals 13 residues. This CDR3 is CASSLGGTGELFF. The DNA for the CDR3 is TGTGCCAGCAGCTTAGGTGGCACCGGGGAGCTGTTTTTT. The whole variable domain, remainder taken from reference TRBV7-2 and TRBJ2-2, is GAGVSQSPSNKVTEKGKDVELRCDPISGHTALYWYRQSLGQGLEFLIYFQGNSAPDKSGLPSDRFSAERTGGSVSTLTIQRTQQEDSAVYLCASSLGGTGELFFGEGSRLTVL.

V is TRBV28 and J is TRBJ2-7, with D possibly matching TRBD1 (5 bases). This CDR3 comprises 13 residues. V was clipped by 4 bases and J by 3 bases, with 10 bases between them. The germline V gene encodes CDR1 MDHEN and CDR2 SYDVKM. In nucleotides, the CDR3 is TGTGCCAGCAGTTACAGGTCCGGCTACGAGCAGTACTTC. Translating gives CASSYRSGYEQYF.

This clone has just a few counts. This CDR3 reads CASSELLNTDTQYF. The CDR3 nucleotides are TGTGCCAGCAGCGAGCTATTAAACACAGATACGCAGTATTTT. This chain joins TRBV2 and TRBJ2-3; D is unclear. The CDR3 consists of 14 residues. V was shortened by 6 bases and J by 2 bases, with 12 bases between the two germline ends. Germline V CDR1 and CDR2: SNHLY, FYNNEI.

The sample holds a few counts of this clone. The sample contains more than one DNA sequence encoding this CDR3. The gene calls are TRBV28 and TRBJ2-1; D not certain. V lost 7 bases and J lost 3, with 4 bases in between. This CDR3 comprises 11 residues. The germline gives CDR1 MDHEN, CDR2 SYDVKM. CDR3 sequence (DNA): TGTGCCAGCAACAGCTACAATGAGCAGTTCTTC. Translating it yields CASNSYNEQFF. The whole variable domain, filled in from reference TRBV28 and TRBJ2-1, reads DVKVTQSSRYLVKRTGEKVFLECVQDMDHENMFWYRQDPGLGLRLIYFSYDVKMKEKGDIPEGYSVSREKKERFSLILESASTNQTSMYLCASNSYNEQFFGPGTRLTVL.